This T cell receptor beta chain came from a study of graft-versus-host responses after intestinal transplantation. Study results and limitations: Recipient marrow held GvH clones, some first seen in ileum or blood.

The protocol was immunoSEQ multiplex PCR, while the TCRdb copy is restricted to in-frame clones and leaves out a portion. The sample has over 85,000 clones, 85% to 95% seen once; the top ten hold approximately 0.5%. In regard to this clone: Its specificity is not known.

The starting material was unstimulated CD8+ T cells sorted from spleen or lymph node cells, obtained before intestinal transplant. This sequence originates from a human donor who received an intestinal transplant.

CDR3 nucleotide sequence: TGTGCCTGGAGTGCCTTTATCCCTGAAGCTTTCTTT. As protein: CAWSAFIPEAFF. The rearrangement uses TRBV30 and TRBJ1-1; D is undetermined. The CDR3 is 12 amino acids. Germline lookup yields CDR1 GTSNPN and CDR2 SVGIG (reference sequence). Trimming left V 1 base short and J 6 bases short, with 9 bases between.